This TCR beta chain was captured by sequencing in a study of T cell repertoires in cytomegalovirus infection. Study-wide background: Both CMV infection and a matching HLA type were indicated by public TCR beta signatures. Study findings and constraints: Frequencies of public TCR beta families were cumulated, and this identified carriers of CMV plus the relevant HLA. The ex vivo response showed dominance by HLA-C-restricted CMV-specific TCR beta clonotypes.

From the reads, TCRdb called clonotypes with MiXCR, one entry per CDR3 protein. Of 800,000 to 950,000 distinct CDR3 sequences listed, about 30% are singletons. Concerning this clonotype: Its antigen is as yet unknown. A read error may produce the germline difference seen at one junction end.

Material: cultured CD8+ T cells from PBMCs, obtained from culture after CMV antigen stimulation. This TCR came from a human donor in good health (CMV status not recorded). Some clones in this sample may be carry-over from other donors' samples.

CDR3 protein: CASTLDRGGNSPLHF. As DNA, the CDR3 is TGTGCTAGCACCCTGGACAGGGGCGGGAATTCACCCCTCCACTTT. This chain joins TRBV27 and TRBJ1-6; 9 bases map to TRBD1. The germline gives CDR1 MNHEY, CDR2 SMNVEV (reference sequence). The CDR3 covers 15 residues.